This T cell receptor (beta chain) came from a study of blood T cell repertoires in COVID-19. Methods used by the authors: Reference gene primer amplification gave estimated nucleated cell counts. Data came from immunoSEQ multiplex PCR; TCRdb stores just in-frame clones and leaves some out. That table gives V, J and clone size, and the DNA gave D and trimming. The table shows approximately 160,000 clones, with under 85% occurring only once. The CDR3 is 16 amino acids. V lost 2 bases and J 5 bases, leaving 18 bases between the germline ends. In germline, CDR1 is LNHDA, CDR2 SQIVND (reference sequence). Sequenced material: peripheral blood. The sequence derives from a man aged 55 to 70 who had recovered from COVID-19. The chain has TRBV19 and TRBJ1-1; D possibly corresponds to TRBD1 (5 bases). CDR3 DNA: TGTGCCAGTAGTATATGGGACTACCACTCGCCAACTGAAGCTTTCTTT. As protein: CASSIWDYHSPTEAFF.